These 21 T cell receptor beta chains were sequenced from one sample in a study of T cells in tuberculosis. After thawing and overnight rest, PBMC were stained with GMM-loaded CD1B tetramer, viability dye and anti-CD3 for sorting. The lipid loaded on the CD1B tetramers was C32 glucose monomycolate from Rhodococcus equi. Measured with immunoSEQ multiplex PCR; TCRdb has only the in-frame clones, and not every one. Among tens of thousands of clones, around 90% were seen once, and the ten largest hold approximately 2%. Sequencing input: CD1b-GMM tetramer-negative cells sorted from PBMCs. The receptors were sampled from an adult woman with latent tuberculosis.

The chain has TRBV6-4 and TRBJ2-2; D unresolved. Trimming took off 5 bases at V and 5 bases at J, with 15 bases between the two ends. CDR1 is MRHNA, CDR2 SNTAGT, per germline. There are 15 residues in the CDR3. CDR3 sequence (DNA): TGTGCCAGCAGTCCCCATATCGGTCGGACCGGGGAGCTGTTTTTT. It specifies CASSPHIGRTGELFF.

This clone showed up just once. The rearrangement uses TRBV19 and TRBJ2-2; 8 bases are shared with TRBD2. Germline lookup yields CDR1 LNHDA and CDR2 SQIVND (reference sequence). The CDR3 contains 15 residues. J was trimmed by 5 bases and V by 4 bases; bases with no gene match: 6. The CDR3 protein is CASSTGTSQTGELFF. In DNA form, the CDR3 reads TGTGCCAGTAGTACCGGGACTAGTCAAACCGGGGAGCTGTTTTTT. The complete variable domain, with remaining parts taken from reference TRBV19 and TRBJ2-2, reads DGGITQSPKYLFRKEGQNVTLSCEQNLNHDAMYWYRQDPGQGLRLIYYSQIVNDFQKGDIAEGYSVSREKKESFPLTVTSAQKNPTAFYLCASSTGTSQTGELFFGEGSRLTVL.

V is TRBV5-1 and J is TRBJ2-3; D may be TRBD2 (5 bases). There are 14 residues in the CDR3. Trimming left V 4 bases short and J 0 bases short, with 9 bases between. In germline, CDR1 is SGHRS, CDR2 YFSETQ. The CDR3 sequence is CASSPRTSTDTQYF. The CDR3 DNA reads TGCGCCAGCAGCCCAAGGACTAGCACAGATACGCAGTATTTT.

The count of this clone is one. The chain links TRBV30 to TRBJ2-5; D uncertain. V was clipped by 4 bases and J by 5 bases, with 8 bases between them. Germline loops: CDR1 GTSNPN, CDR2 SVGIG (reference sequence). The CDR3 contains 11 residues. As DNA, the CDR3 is TGTGCCTGGACTTTTTCGGAGACCCAGTACTTC. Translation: CAWTFSETQYF.

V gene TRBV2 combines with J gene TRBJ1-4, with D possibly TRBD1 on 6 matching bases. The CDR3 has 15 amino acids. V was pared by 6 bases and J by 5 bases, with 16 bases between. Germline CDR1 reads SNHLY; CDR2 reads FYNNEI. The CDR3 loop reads CASSHDRPLNEKLFF. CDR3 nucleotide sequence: TGTGCCAGCAGCCATGACAGGCCCCTCAATGAAAAACTGTTTTTT.

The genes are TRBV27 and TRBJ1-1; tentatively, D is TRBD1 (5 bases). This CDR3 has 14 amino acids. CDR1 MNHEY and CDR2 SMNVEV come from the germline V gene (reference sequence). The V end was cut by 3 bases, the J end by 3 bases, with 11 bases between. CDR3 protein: CASSFGGAYTEAFF. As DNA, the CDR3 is TGTGCCAGCAGTTTCGGGGGAGCTTACACTGAAGCTTTCTTT.

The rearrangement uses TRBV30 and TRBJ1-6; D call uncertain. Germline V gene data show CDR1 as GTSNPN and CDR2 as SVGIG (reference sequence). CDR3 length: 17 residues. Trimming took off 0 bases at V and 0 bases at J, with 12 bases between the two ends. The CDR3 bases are TGTGCCTGGAGTGTACCTACGGGTAGCTCCTATAATTCACCCCTCCACTTT. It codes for CAWSVPTGSSYNSPLHF.

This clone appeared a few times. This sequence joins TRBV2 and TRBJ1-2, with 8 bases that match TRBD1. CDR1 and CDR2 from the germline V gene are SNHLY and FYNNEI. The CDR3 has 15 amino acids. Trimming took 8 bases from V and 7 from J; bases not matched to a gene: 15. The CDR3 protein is CASGFGWQGAGGYTF. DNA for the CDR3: TGTGCCAGCGGATTCGGGTGGCAGGGGGCCGGTGGCTACACCTTC.

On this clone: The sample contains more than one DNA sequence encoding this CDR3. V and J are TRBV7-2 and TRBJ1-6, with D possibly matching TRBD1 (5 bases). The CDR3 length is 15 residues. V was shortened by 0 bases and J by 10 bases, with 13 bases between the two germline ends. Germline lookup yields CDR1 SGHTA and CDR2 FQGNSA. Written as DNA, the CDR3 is TGTGCCAGCAGCTTAGCGGGAGGGGAGGGATCACCCCTCCACTTT. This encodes CASSLAGGEGSPLHF. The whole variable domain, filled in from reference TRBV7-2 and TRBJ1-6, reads GAGVSQSPSNKVTEKGKDVELRCDPISGHTALYWYRQSLGQGLEFLIYFQGNSAPDKSGLPSDRFSAERTGGSVSTLTIQRTQQEDSAVYLCASSLAGGEGSPLHFGNGTRLTVT.

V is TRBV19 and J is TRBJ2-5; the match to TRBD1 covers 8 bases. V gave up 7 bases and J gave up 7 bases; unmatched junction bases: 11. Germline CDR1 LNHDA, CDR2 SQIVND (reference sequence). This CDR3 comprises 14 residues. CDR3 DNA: TGTGCCAGTAATACAGGGGGAATTGGTGGGACCCAGTACTTC. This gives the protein CASNTGGIGGTQYF.

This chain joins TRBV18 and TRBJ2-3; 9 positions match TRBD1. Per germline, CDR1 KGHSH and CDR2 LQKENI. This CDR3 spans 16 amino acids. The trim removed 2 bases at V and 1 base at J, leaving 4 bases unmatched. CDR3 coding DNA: TGTGCCAGCTCACCAGGGACAGGGCCGGGCACAGATACGCAGTATTTT. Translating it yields CASSPGTGPGTDTQYF.

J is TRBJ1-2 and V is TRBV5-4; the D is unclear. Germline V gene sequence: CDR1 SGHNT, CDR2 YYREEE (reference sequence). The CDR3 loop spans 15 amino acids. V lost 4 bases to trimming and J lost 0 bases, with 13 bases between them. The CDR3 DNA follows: TGTGCCAGCAGCCCTAACACAGCCTCTAACTATGGCTACACCTTC. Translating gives CASSPNTASNYGYTF.

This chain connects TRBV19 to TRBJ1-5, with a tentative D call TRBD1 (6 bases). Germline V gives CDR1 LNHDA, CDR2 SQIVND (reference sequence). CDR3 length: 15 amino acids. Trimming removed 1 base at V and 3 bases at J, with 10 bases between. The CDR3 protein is CASSIGGQHNQPQHF. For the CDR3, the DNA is TGTGCCAGTAGTATAGGCGGACAGCACAATCAGCCCCAGCATTTT.

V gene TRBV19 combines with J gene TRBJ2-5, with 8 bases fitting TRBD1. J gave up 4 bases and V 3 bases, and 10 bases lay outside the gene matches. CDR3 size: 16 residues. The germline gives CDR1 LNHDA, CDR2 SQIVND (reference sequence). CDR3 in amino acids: CASSIRGRGRLETQYF. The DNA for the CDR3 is TGTGCCAGTAGTATCAGGGGCAGGGGGCGCCTAGAGACCCAGTACTTC.

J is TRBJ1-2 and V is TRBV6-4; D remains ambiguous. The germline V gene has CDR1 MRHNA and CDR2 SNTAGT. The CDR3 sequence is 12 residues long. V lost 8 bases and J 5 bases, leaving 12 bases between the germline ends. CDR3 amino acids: CASLRPRYGYTF. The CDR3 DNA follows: TGTGCCAGCCTGAGGCCACGATATGGCTACACCTTC.

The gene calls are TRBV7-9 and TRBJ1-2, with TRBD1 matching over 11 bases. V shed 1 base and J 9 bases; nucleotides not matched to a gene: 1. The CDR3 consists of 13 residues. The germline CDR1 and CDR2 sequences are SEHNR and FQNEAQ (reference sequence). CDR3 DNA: TGTGCCAGCAGCTTAGGGACAGGGGGCAGCTACACCTTC. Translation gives CASSLGTGGSYTF.

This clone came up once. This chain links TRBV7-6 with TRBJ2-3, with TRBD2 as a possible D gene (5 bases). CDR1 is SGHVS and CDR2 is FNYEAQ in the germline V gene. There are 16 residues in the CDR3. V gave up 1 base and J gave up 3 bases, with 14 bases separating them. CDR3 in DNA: TGTGCCAGCAGCTTAGGGCTAGCTGTGAGGACAGATACGCAGTATTTT. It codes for CASSLGLAVRTDTQYF.

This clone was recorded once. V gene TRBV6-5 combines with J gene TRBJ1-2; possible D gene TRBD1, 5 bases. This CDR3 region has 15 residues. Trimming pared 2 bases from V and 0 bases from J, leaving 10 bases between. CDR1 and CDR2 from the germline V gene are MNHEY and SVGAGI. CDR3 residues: CASSYGGVANYGYTF. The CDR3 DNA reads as TGTGCCAGCAGTTACGGGGGGGTAGCTAACTATGGCTACACCTTC.

CDR3 sequence reads: CASSVLTSGTGDWKPQHF. The CDR3 DNA is TGTGCCAGCAGTGTCCTTACCTCCGGGACAGGGGATTGGAAGCCCCAGCATTTT. V and J are TRBV2 and TRBJ1-5; 10 bases are a match to TRBD1. In germline, CDR1 is SNHLY, CDR2 FYNNEI. The CDR3 runs 18 residues. After removal of 4 bases from V and 8 bases from J, the junction contained 17 bases not matched to a gene.

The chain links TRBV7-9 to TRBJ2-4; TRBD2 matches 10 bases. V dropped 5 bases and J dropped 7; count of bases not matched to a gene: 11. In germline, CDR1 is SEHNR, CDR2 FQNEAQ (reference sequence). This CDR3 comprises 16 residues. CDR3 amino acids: CASSTSQLAGRNIQYF. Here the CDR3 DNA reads TGTGCCAGCAGCACATCACAACTAGCGGGGAGGAACATTCAGTACTTC.

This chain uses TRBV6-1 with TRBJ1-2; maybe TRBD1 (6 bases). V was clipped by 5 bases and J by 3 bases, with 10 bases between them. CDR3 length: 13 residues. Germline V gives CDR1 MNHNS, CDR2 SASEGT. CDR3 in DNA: TGTGCCAGCAGTAAAGGACAGCACTATGGCTACACCTTC. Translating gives CASSKGQHYGYTF.